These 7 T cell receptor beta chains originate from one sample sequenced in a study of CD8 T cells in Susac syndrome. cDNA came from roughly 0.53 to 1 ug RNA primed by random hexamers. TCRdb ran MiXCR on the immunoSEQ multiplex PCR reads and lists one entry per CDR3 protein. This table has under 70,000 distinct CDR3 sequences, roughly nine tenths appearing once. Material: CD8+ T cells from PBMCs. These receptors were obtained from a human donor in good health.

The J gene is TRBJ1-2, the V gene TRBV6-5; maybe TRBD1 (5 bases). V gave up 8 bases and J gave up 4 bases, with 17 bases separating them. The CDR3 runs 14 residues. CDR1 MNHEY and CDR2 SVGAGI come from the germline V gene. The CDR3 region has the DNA TGTGCCAGCCAGCCGTCGGGGGAGGGCTATGGCTACACCTTC. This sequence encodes CASQPSGEGYGYTF.

The DNA of the CDR3 is TGCGCCAGCAGCTCCAATACCGGGGGGGAAAAACTGTTTTTT. Translating it yields CASSSNTGGEKLFF. The chain is built from TRBV4-1 and TRBJ1-4; a weak D match, TRBD1 (5 bases). There are 14 residues in the CDR3. The V gene's germline CDR1 is MGHRA and CDR2 YSYEKL. V was clipped by 5 bases and J by 8 bases, with 15 bases between them.

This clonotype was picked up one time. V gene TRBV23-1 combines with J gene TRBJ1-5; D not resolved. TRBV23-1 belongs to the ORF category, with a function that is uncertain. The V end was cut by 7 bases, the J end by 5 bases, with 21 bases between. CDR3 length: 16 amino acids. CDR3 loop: CASKQPLAAGDQPQHF. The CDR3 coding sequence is TGCGCCAGCAAACAGCCCCTCGCGGCCGGGGATCAGCCCCAGCATTTT.

CDR3 region: CAWGQGMNTEAFF. Here the CDR3 DNA reads TGTGCCTGGGGACAGGGAATGAACACTGAAGCTTTCTTT. The chain combines TRBV30 with TRBJ1-1; 8 nucleotides line up with TRBD1. V was pared by 5 bases and J by 0 bases, with 2 bases of the junction left unmatched. The CDR3 consists of 13 residues. Germline loops: CDR1 GTSNPN, CDR2 SVGIG (reference sequence).

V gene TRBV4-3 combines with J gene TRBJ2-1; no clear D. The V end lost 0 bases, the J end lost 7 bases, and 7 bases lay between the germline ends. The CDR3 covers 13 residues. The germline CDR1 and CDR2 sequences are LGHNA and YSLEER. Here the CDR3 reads CASSQDLLNEQFF. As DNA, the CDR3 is TGCGCCAGCAGCCAAGATTTGTTGAATGAGCAGTTCTTC.

The CDR3, as DNA: TGTGCCAGCAGAACGTTCTCGGGACCGAGCACAGATACGCAGTATTTT. Amino acid sequence: CASRTFSGPSTDTQYF. This chain links TRBV27 with TRBJ2-3; D possibly uses TRBD1 or TRBD2 (5 bases each). CDR3 length equals 16 residues. In germline, CDR1 is MNHEY, CDR2 SMNVEV (reference sequence). The ends were cut back, 6 bases at V and 0 bases at J, with 16 bases in the middle.

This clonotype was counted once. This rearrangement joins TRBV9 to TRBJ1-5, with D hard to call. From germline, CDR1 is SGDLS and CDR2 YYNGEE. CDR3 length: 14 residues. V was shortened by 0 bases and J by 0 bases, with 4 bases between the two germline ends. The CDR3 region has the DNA TGTGCCAGCAGCGTAGAGGGTAGCAATCAGCCCCAGCATTTT. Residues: CASSVEGSNQPQHF.